This T cell receptor (beta chain) came from a study of T-cell reconstitution after alpha-beta-depleted transplantation in children. Study observations and caveats: Reportedly, roughly two months post-transplant, alpha-beta T cells arose from several hundred expanded graft clones.

The germline V gene has CDR1 SNHLY and CDR2 FYNNEI. Trimming shortened V by 5 bases and J by 3 bases, and 14 bases separated the two germline ends. The CDR3 has 15 residues. Using unique molecular identifiers, the investigators prepared the TCRbeta library. Each CDR3 protein is one row after TCRdb ran MiXCR on the PCR reads. The table has fewer than 35,000 distinct CDR3 sequences, under 7.5% seen once. This clonotype was seen at least ten times. Its specificity is not known. The specimen was peripheral blood, collected 60 days after TCRalphabeta/CD19-depleted stem cell transplant. V usage is TRBV2 and J usage is TRBJ1-5; tentative D call: TRBD1 (5 bases). The receptor's source is a child younger than two who had a stem cell transplant for acute myeloid leukemia, so the T cells may come from the graft donor. CDR3 amino acids: CASSPSPGINQPQHF. The DNA of the CDR3 is TGTGCCAGCAGTCCCAGTCCAGGGATCAATCAGCCCCAGCATTTT. The full variable domain, completed using reference TRBV2 and TRBJ1-5, is EPEVTQTPSHQVTQMGQEVILRCVPISNHLYFYWYRQILGQKVEFLVSFYNNEISEKSEIFDDQFSVERPDGSNFTLKIRSTKLEDSAMYFCASSPSPGINQPQHFGDGTRLSIL.